This TCR beta chain was sequenced in a study of CD8+CD57+ T cells in acquired aplastic anemia. The template for TCR beta VDJ and CDR3 sequence profiling was genomic DNA. TCRdb re-called the reads through MiXCR, storing one row per CDR3 protein. The sample includes some 70,000 distinct CDR3 sequences, around 50% seen only once; the top ten take about 8%. This CDR3 has 13 residues. V lost 4 bases and J 0 bases, leaving 7 bases between the germline ends. Germline loops: CDR1 SQVTM, CDR2 ANQGSEA. In this sample, this clonotype turned up a few times. Sequencing was performed on sorted CD4+, CD8+, or CD8+CD57+ T cells (not recorded which) from PBMCs. The V and J genes are TRBV29-1 and TRBJ2-1; tentatively, D is TRBD1 (5 bases). The sequence was obtained from a human donor in good health, serving as a control. CDR3 DNA: TGCAGCGTTGGACAGAGCTCCTACAATGAGCAGTTCTTC. This translates into CSVGQSSYNEQFF.